Sequencing of this TCR beta chain was carried out in a study of cytomegalovirus exposure and HLA in healthy donors. Turning to the study itself: One earlier analysis, a look at approximately 190 million T cells, found some 120 million unique TCR beta sequences. From donors who were HLA-typed, an early data release held approximately 91 million unique TCRs. Regarding the study as a whole: Most TCR sequences showed up rarely, but some public TCRs showed up in many donors. A later analysis showed TCR association rates differing by HLA locus, peaking at DRB1 and lowest at HLA-C.

The germline V gene has CDR1 SGHNT and CDR2 YYREEE (reference sequence). CDR3 length: 16 residues. After removal of 5 bases from V and 1 base from J, the junction contained 11 bases not matched to a gene. A multiplex PCR was run with 60 Vbeta primers and 13 Jbeta primers. The method was immunoSEQ multiplex PCR; TCRdb's version includes in-frame clones alone and lacks a portion of them. The data show tens of thousands of clones, 60% to 80% seen once. Only one count was recorded for this clone. What it recognizes is unknown. The chain uses TRBV5-4 and TRBJ1-1, with 7 positions matching TRBD1. The TCR comes from a female donor in good health and CMV-seronegative. The source material was PBMCs. The DNA of the CDR3 is TGTGCCAGCAGGATCGGGTCAGGGGGGACGAACACTGAAGCTTTCTTT. It specifies CASRIGSGGTNTEAFF.